The 8 T cell receptor beta chains in this list originate from one sample, sequenced in a study of tumor T cells in aggressive B-cell lymphoma. Assay: immunoSEQ multiplex PCR; the TCRdb copy retains only in-frame clones and omits some. The sample includes 300 to 400 clones, more than 95% of them seen just once. Sequencing was carried out using tumor tissue. The receptors were sampled from an adult with diffuse large B cell lymphoma.

J is TRBJ2-2 and V is TRBV19; 10 bases are a match to TRBD1. V dropped 6 bases and J dropped 5; count of bases not matched to a gene: 9. The CDR3 extends over 16 amino acids. Per the germline V gene, CDR1 is LNHDA and CDR2 is SQIVND (reference sequence). CDR3 coding DNA: TGTGCCAGTAGGGATTTTGGACAGGGGGGGACCGGGGAGCTGTTTTTT. This codes for CASRDFGQGGTGELFF.

V is TRBV19 and J is TRBJ1-1, with 7 nucleotides matching TRBD1. There are 15 residues in the CDR3. V was pared by 7 bases and J by 5 bases, with 13 bases of the junction left unmatched. From germline, CDR1 is LNHDA and CDR2 SQIVND (reference sequence). CDR3 sequence: CASTSTGPLLTEAFF. The CDR3 coding sequence is TGTGCCAGTACATCGACAGGGCCCCTGTTGACTGAAGCTTTCTTT.

The chain has TRBV6-1 and TRBJ2-1; 13 bases are shared with TRBD2. Germline CDR1 MNHNS, CDR2 SASEGT. This CDR3 spans 14 amino acids. The junction had 2 bases not matched to a gene; V was cut back by 6 bases and J by 6 bases. The CDR3 protein is CASSTSGGVNEQFF. The CDR3 DNA reads as TGTGCCAGCAGCACTAGCGGGGGGGTCAATGAGCAGTTCTTC.

CDR3 sequence (DNA): TGTGCCAGTAGCCAGGGACACGGGGAGACCCAGTACTTC. Protein sequence: CASSQGHGETQYF. The genes are TRBV19 and TRBJ2-5; tentatively, D is TRBD1 (6 bases). V lost 6 bases, J lost 5 bases, and 13 bases lay in between. Germline assignment: CDR1 LNHDA and CDR2 SQIVND (reference sequence). The CDR3 runs 13 residues.

The rearrangement links TRBV15 to TRBJ2-3, with 8 bases fitting TRBD2. The CDR3 is 16 residues long. J was trimmed by 6 bases and V by 0 bases; bases with no gene match: 8. Germline lookup yields CDR1 LNHNV and CDR2 YYDKDF (reference sequence). In nucleotides, the CDR3 is TGTGCCACCAGCAGAGATCAGCGGGGGAGCGCGGATACGCAGTATTTT. Translation gives CATSRDQRGSADTQYF.

The chain carries TRBV19 and TRBJ1-3; 7 positions agree with TRBD1. V lost 10 bases to trimming and J lost 8 bases; unmatched junction nucleotides: 11. The CDR3 totals 13 residues. Germline V CDR1 and CDR2: LNHDA, SQIVND (reference sequence). DNA for the CDR3: TGTGCCACCCAGAGACAGGGCCGAGACACCATATATTTT. Encoded protein: CATQRQGRDTIYF. The full variable domain, its missing parts supplied by reference TRBV19 and TRBJ1-3, is DGGITQSPKYLFRKEGQNVTLSCEQNLNHDAMYWYRQDPGQGLRLIYYSQIVNDFQKGDIAEGYSVSREKKESFPLTVTSAQKNPTAFYLCATQRQGRDTIYFGEGSWLTVV.

CDR3 sequence (DNA): TGTGCCAGCTCACACCGGGACAGGATAGGCGAGCAGTACTTC. Encoded protein: CASSHRDRIGEQYF. The chain joins TRBV18 to TRBJ2-7; 8 bases are a match to TRBD1. CDR3 size: 14 residues. The V gene's germline CDR1 is KGHSH and CDR2 LQKENI. Losses at the gene ends were 4 bases for V and 6 bases for J; bases not matched to a gene: 8.

The V gene is TRBV6-5, the J gene TRBJ1-5; D uncertain. The CDR3 contains 15 residues. V lost 0 bases to trimming and J lost 2 bases, with 8 bases between them. Per the germline V gene, CDR1 is MNHEY and CDR2 is SVGAGI. Here the CDR3 reads CASSYSGAGNQPQHF. CDR3 coding DNA: TGTGCCAGCAGTTACTCGGGTGCGGGCAATCAGCCCCAGCATTTT.